Listed below are T cell receptor beta chains from one sample, sequenced in a study of control samples from healthy donors and cancer patients. Generated by immunoSEQ multiplex PCR, the TCRdb table keeps only in-frame clones and is missing some. The sample shows approximately 150,000 clones, around nine tenths of them seen only once. The sequencing input was PBMCs. These receptors were taken from a man aged 45-60 years with head and neck cancer. The CDR3 runs from the conserved cysteine through the conserved F or W. D genes are given only for firm matches. Clone size, where shown, is once, few, many, or a class for clones that have expanded.

CDR3nt: TGTGCCAGCAGCAAAGGCAGGGGGCCAGAAGCTTTCTTT
CDR3aa: CASSKGRGPEAFF
j_gene: TRBJ1-1
abundance: -
v_gene: TRBV14
d_gene: TRBD1

CDR3nt: TGTGCCATCAGTGAGAGTGGGGGCGCGAACACTGAAGCTTTCTTT
CDR3aa: CAISESGGANTEAFF
j_gene: TRBJ1-1
abundance: -
v_gene: TRBV10-3
d_gene: -

CDR3nt: TGTGCCAGCAGCTACGGACAGGGGGCTTCCGATACGCAGTATTTT
CDR3aa: CASSYGQGASDTQYF
j_gene: TRBJ2-3
abundance: -
v_gene: TRBV9
d_gene: TRBD1

CDR3nt: TGTGCCAGCAGCTTGGGGCAGGGGCGGGGGACCCAGTACTTC
CDR3aa: CASSLGQGRGTQYF
j_gene: TRBJ2-5
abundance: -
v_gene: TRBV7-3
d_gene: -

CDR3nt: TGTGCCAGCAGCGAGGCGTCTGGCCCCCTCTACGAGCAGTACTTC
CDR3aa: CASSEASGPLYEQYF
j_gene: TRBJ2-7
abundance: -
v_gene: TRBV9
d_gene: -

CDR3nt: TGTGCCATCGGTCAGGGTGCAGAGCAGTACTTC
CDR3aa: CAIGQGAEQYF
j_gene: TRBJ2-7
abundance: -
v_gene: TRBV10-3
d_gene: -

CDR3nt: TGTGCCAGCAGCCCTGTATCGACTTCGGTGGGACCGGGGAAGACCCAGTACTTC
CDR3aa: CASSPVSTSVGPGKTQYF
j_gene: TRBJ2-5
abundance: -
v_gene: TRBV6-2/TRBV6-3
d_gene: -

CDR3nt: TGTGCCAGCTCACCGGACAGTGCTAGCGACGAGCAGTACTTC
CDR3aa: CASSPDSASDEQYF
j_gene: TRBJ2-7
abundance: -
v_gene: TRBV18
d_gene: -

CDR3nt: TGTGCCAGCACGGAGACCCTTTTGAAGACTGAAGCTTTCTTT
CDR3aa: CASTETLLKTEAFF
j_gene: TRBJ1-1
abundance: once
v_gene: TRBV7-9
d_gene: -

CDR3nt: TGTGCCAGTAGTATATTGGGGACTAGAGTTGAGCAGTTCTTC
CDR3aa: CASSILGTRVEQFF
j_gene: TRBJ2-1
abundance: -
v_gene: TRBV19
d_gene: TRBD2

CDR3nt: TGCAGCGTTGTCAAGGGGACCCAGTACTTC
CDR3aa: CSVVKGTQYF
j_gene: TRBJ2-5
abundance: -
v_gene: TRBV29-1
d_gene: -

CDR3nt: TGTGCCAGCGGGAGAGGGGACAGTCGCTCAGCCCAGCATTTT
CDR3aa: CASGRGDSRSAQHF
j_gene: TRBJ1-5
abundance: medium-sized
v_gene: TRBV7-2
d_gene: TRBD1